These 9 T cell receptor beta chains share one sample of origin, sequenced in a study of blood T cell repertoires in COVID-19. Sequencing used immunoSEQ multiplex PCR; TCRdb keeps in-frame clones, though not all of them. The repertoire has about 200,000 clones, around three quarters of them found once; the top ten carry less than 7%. The specimen sequenced was peripheral blood. These receptors all stem from a woman in her 70s with acute or convalescent COVID-19.

The V call is TRBV19, the J call TRBJ1-5; perhaps TRBD1 as D (5 bases). Trimming stripped 7 bases from V and 6 bases from J, with 16 bases between. CDR3 length equals 14 residues. From germline, CDR1 is LNHDA and CDR2 SQIVND (reference sequence). As DNA, the CDR3 is TGTGCCAGTATTCCAGGGAAAAAGAGTCAGCCCCAGCATTTT. Translated, it gives CASIPGKKSQPQHF.

The CDR3 DNA sequence: TGTGCCTGGAGTTTTACCGGGACTAGCTCCTACAATGAGCAGTTCTTC. Protein product: CAWSFTGTSSYNEQFF. The chain uses TRBV30 and TRBJ2-1; 8 nucleotides align to TRBD2. The germline V gene encodes CDR1 GTSNPN and CDR2 SVGIG (reference sequence). The CDR3 runs 16 residues. J gave up 0 bases and V 2 bases, and 6 bases lay outside the gene matches.

In regard to this clone: Other DNA sequences from this sample encode an identical CDR3 as well. This chain uses TRBV18 with TRBJ2-1; D perhaps matches TRBD1 (5 bases). Germline V gene sequence: CDR1 KGHSH, CDR2 LQKENI. The CDR3 extends over 13 amino acids. V was shortened by 3 bases and J by 4 bases, with 7 bases between the two germline ends. The CDR3 DNA follows: TGTGCCAGCTCACCGCAGGGTTACAATGAGCAGTTCTTC. This encodes CASSPQGYNEQFF.

The V call is TRBV23-1, the J call TRBJ2-7; TRBD2 matches 7 bases. TRBV23-1 is classed as an ORF, of uncertain function. V dropped 3 bases and J dropped 6; count of bases not matched to a gene: 2. The CDR3 is 12 residues long. CDR3: CASSHGTIEQYF. CDR3 bases: TGCGCCAGCAGTCACGGGACTATCGAGCAGTACTTC.

The chain recombines TRBV9 with TRBJ2-1, with a possible D match to TRBD1 (6 bases). The V gene lost 4 bases and the J gene lost 7 bases, with 21 bases spanning the gap. CDR3 size: 16 residues. Looked up from germline, CDR1 is SGDLS and CDR2 is YYNGEE. CDR3 in amino acids: CASSPAGRGPINEQFF. DNA of the CDR3: TGTGCCAGCAGCCCCGCGGGCAGGGGACCCATAAATGAGCAGTTCTTC.

This clone was seen only a few times. The chain links TRBV28 to TRBJ1-6; TRBD1 is a possible D gene (5 bases). The length of the CDR3 is 15 residues. Germline assignment: CDR1 MDHEN and CDR2 SYDVKM. With 6 bases removed from V and 5 bases from J, the gap between germline ends came to 14 bases. The CDR3 DNA reads TGTGCCAGCAGATGGGCTGGAGGGGATAATTCACCCCTCCACTTT. Its translation is CASRWAGGDNSPLHF.

This clone was counted only a few times. The chain recombines TRBV28 with TRBJ1-2; possibly TRBD1 for D (5 bases). The CDR3 consists of 12 residues. V lost 5 bases and J lost 5, with 9 bases in between. CDR1 and CDR2 from the germline V gene are MDHEN and SYDVKM. CDR3 region: CASSLGAYGYTF. The CDR3 DNA reads as TGTGCCAGCAGTCTTGGGGCATATGGCTACACCTTC.

The chain joins TRBV30 to TRBJ2-1, with TRBD2 matching 9 bases. V was pared by 3 bases and J by 4 bases, with 7 bases of the junction left unmatched. In germline, CDR1 is GTSNPN, CDR2 SVGIG (reference sequence). The CDR3 is 15 amino acids. CDR3 protein: CAWRKAGGGYNEQFF. The CDR3 nucleotides are TGTGCCTGGAGGAAGGCGGGAGGGGGGTACAATGAGCAGTTCTTC.

This rearrangement joins TRBV20-1 to TRBJ2-5, with 7 positions matching TRBD1. This CDR3 has 13 amino acids. The V gene end was trimmed by 3 bases and the J gene end by 3 bases; junction bases not matched to a gene: 4. Germline V gene data show CDR1 as DFQATT and CDR2 as SNEGSKA (reference sequence). The CDR3 DNA reads TGCAGTGCTAGTTACGACAGGGAAGAGACCCAGTACTTC. Amino acid sequence: CSASYDREETQYF.